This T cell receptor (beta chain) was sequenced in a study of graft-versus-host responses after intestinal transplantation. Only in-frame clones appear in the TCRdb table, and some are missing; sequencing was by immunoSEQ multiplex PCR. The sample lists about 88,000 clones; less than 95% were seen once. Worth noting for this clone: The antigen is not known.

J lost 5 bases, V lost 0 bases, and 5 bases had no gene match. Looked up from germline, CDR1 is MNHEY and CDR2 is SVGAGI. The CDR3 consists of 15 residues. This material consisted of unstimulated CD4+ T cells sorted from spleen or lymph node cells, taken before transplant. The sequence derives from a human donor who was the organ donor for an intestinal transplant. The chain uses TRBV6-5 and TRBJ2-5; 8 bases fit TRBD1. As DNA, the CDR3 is TGTGCCAGCAGTTACTCGACAGGGGTTTGGGAGACCCAGTACTTC. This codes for CASSYSTGVWETQYF.